This T cell receptor beta chain is from a study of OX40 agonist ivuxolimab in advanced cancers. The wider study: Head and neck, renal cell, melanoma or hepatocellular carcinoma were the cancers that dose-escalation patients had.

Here immunoSEQ multiplex PCR was the method, and the copy in TCRdb shows in-frame clones only, minus some. The data contain approximately 70,000 clones, just over 90% of them singletons. The CDR3 loop spans 14 amino acids. V trimming: 10 bases; J trimming: 1 base; junction bases outside the gene matches: 9. Germline-derived CDR1 and CDR2 are MNHEY and SVGAGI. The sequencing used CD4+ or CD8+ T cells sorted from blood, collected in a trial of the OX40 agonist ivuxolimab. The chain has TRBV6-5 and TRBJ1-1, with 7 bases identical to TRBD1. The sequence derives from an adult with an advanced solid tumor such as melanoma, head and neck, liver or kidney cancer. As DNA, the CDR3 is TGTGCCATCCACCGGGACAGCGAGAACACTGAAGCTTTCTTT. Its translation is CAIHRDSENTEAFF.